Here is one T cell receptor beta chain with its context. Sample time point: newly diagnosed GD, antithyroid drugs for less than 3 months. Construction of the TCR library relied on RNA isolated from PBMCs. Between the trimmed V and J ends, which lost 1 base and 10 bases, there was a span of 16 bases. CDR1 is MGHRA and CDR2 is YSYEKL in the germline V gene. CDR3 length: 14 residues. These data originate in a study of regulatory T cells in long-lasting Graves disease. Through Arm-PCR of CDR3 regions and iRepertoire HTBI primers, TCR beta libraries were built. TCRdb reprocessed the multiplex PCR reads with MiXCR, giving one entry per CDR3 protein. Of fewer than 400,000 distinct CDR3 sequences listed, about a sixth were seen once; the top ten hold more than 30%.

The sample here was peripheral blood mononuclear cells (PBMCs), taken at new diagnosis, from a patient treated with antithyroid drugs. This clonotype was sampled from a female donor with Graves disease. This chain links TRBV4-1 with TRBJ1-1, with D unclear. The chain's CDR3 is CASSQGREATAAFF. The CDR3 bases are TGCGCCAGCAGCCAAGGGCGAGAGGCTACCGCAGCTTTCTTT.